This T cell receptor beta chain was retrieved from a study of cytomegalovirus exposure and HLA in healthy donors. Study results and limitations: The sole available immune exposure information was CMV serostatus. Trimming of TCR beta V- and J-genes showed a link, identified in a later analysis, to a missense DCLRE1C variant. Follow-up analysis seemed to connect common viral pathogens with several of the most significant clusters identified.

About this clone itself: Its antigen is currently unknown.

The germline gives CDR1 LGHNA, CDR2 YSLEER. This CDR3 has 15 amino acids. Losses at the gene ends were 4 bases for V and 5 bases for J; bases not matched to a gene: 7. The PCR had 60 Vbeta and 13 Jbeta primers. The repertoire was sequenced with immunoSEQ multiplex PCR; TCRdb's copy has only in-frame clones and lacks some. This sample's table has about 87,000 clones. This TCR came from a man aged 45 to 65 in good health and CMV-seropositive. Sequencing was carried out using PBMCs. This rearrangement joins TRBV4-3 to TRBJ2-1, with 8 bases matching TRBD1. CDR3 nucleotide sequence: TGCGCCAGCAGCCCCGGGACAGGCTTAGACAATGAGCAGTTCTTC. Amino acid sequence: CASSPGTGLDNEQFF.